The source of this TCR beta chain is a study of blood T cells in healthy people across ages. Study observations and caveats: Diversity of TCR beta correlated strongly with naive T cell percentage.

This clonotype was recorded a few times. No antigen is known for it. It was with a sample-barcoded 5' primer and a J-beta primer mix that a second PCR of about 7 to 12 cycles was run. In TCRdb, the 5' RACE reads were re-called with MiXCR into one record per CDR3 protein. The repertoire holds around 1,500,000 distinct CDR3 sequences, about 40% seen once, with roughly 7.9% in the top ten. The source is a woman aged 18-29 years in good health. Sequencing used blood.

CDR3 sequence (DNA): TGTGCCAGCTGGGTTTCCATCAATGAGCAGTTCTTC. This gives the protein CASWVSINEQFF. V and J are TRBV12-3 or TRBV12-4 and TRBJ2-1, with D unclear. The CDR3 consists of 12 residues. V was clipped by 8 bases and J by 6 bases, with 11 bases between them.